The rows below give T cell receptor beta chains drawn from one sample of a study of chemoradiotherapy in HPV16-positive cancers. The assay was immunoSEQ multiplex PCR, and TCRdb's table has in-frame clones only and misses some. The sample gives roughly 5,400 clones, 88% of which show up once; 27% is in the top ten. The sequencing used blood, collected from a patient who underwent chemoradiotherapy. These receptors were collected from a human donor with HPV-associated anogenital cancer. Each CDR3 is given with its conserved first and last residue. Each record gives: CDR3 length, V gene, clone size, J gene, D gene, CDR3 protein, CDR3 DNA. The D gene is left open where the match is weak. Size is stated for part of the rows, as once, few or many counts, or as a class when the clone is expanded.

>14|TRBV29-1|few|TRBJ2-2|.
CSVLIGWDTGELFF
TGCAGCGTCCTCATAGGGTGGGACACCGGGGAGCTGTTTTTT
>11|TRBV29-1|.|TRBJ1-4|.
CSIGSGEKLFF
TGCAGCATAGGGTCCGGTGAAAAACTGTTTTTT
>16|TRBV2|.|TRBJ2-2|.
CASSDRGLRGTGELFF
TGTGCCAGCAGTGATAGAGGGCTAAGGGGCACCGGGGAGCTGTTTTTT
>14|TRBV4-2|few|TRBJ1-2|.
CASSQEGERNGYTF
TGTGCCAGCAGCCAAGAGGGCGAGAGGAATGGCTACACCTTC
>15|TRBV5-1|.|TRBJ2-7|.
CASSLGSGFGYEQYF
TGCGCCAGCAGCTTGGGGAGTGGGTTCGGCTACGAGCAGTACTTC
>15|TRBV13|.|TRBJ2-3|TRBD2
CASNLLLAGTDTQYF
TGTGCCAGCAACCTACTACTAGCGGGCACAGATACGCAGTATTTT
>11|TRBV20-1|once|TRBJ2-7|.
CSAVGNYEQYF
TGCAGTGCTGTTGGTAACTACGAGCAGTACTTC
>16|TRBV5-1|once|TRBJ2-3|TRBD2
CASSLEAGVGTDTQYF
TGCGCCAGCAGCTTGGAGGCGGGGGTGGGCACAGATACGCAGTATTTT
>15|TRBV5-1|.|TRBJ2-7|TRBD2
CASSPSPKGRGEQYF
TGCGCCAGCAGCCCATCACCGAAGGGGAGGGGCGAGCAGTACTTC
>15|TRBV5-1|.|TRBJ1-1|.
CASSLGTTANTEAFF
TGCGCCAGCAGCTTGGGGACAACGGCGAACACTGAAGCTTTCTTT
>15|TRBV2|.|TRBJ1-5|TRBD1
CASIKGAGGGQPQHF
TGTGCCAGCATAAAAGGGGCAGGGGGTGGTCAGCCCCAGCATTTT
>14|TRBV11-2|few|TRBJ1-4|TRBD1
CASSPGTDNEKLFF
TGTGCCAGCAGCCCCGGGACAGATAATGAAAAACTGTTTTTT
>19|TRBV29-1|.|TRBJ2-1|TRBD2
CSVRDVAGGPVIQGNEQFF
TGCAGCGTCCGCGATGTAGCGGGAGGGCCCGTCATCCAAGGTAATGAGCAGTTCTTC
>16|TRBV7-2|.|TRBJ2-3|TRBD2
CASSLLGGGLTDTQYF
TGTGCCAGCAGCTTATTAGGCGGGGGACTCACGGATACGCAGTATTTT
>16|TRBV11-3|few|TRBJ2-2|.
CASSLGDLVNTGELFF
TGTGCCAGCAGCTTAGGGGACTTAGTCAACACCGGGGAGCTGTTTTTT
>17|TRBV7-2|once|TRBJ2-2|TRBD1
CASSTRTGGYFTGELFF
TGTGCCAGCAGCACCCGAACAGGGGGCTACTTCACCGGGGAGCTGTTTTTT
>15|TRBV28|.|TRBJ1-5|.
CASSLPLQGNQPQHF
TGTGCCAGCAGTTTACCCTTACAGGGAAATCAGCCCCAGCATTTT
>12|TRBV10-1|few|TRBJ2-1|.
CASSESVVEQFF
TGCGCCAGCAGTGAGTCCGTTGTTGAGCAGTTCTTC
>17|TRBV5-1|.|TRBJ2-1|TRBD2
CASSLGFRTSGGNEQFF
TGCGCCAGCAGCTTGGGGTTCAGGACTAGCGGGGGGAACGAGCAGTTCTTC
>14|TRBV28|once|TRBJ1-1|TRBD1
CASRPGGVNTEAFF
TGTGCCAGCAGGCCAGGGGGTGTTAACACTGAAGCTTTCTTT
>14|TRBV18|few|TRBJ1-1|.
CASSPRVFDTEAFF
TGTGCCAGCTCACCAAGAGTTTTTGACACTGAAGCTTTCTTT